This TCR beta chain was sequenced during a study of blood T cell repertoires in COVID-19. Overall study: The cDNA or gDNA used as material had been derived from T cells, B-cell-depleted T cells, or PBMCs.

Using immunoSEQ multiplex PCR, the repertoire was profiled, and TCRdb retains in-frame clones only, with some absent. This table has about 310,000 clones, about nine tenths appearing once. Germline V gene sequence: CDR1 MNHEY, CDR2 SMNVEV (reference sequence). Losses at the gene ends were 5 bases for V and 2 bases for J; bases not matched to a gene: 21. The CDR3 extends over 20 amino acids. The chain links TRBV27 to TRBJ1-5; TRBD1 aligns across 7 bases. Sequencing used peripheral blood. The receptor comes from a man aged 50 or older with active or convalescent COVID-19. The CDR3 is CASSPEPTGWGLYGNQPQHF. The CDR3, as DNA: TGTGCCAGCAGTCCCGAGCCGACAGGGTGGGGTCTATATGGCAATCAGCCCCAGCATTTT.